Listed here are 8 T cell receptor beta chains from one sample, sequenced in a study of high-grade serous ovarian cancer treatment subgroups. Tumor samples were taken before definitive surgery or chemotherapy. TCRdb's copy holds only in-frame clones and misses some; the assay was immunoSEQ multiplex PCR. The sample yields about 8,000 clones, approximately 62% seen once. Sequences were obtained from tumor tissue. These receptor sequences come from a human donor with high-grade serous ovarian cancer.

CDR3 in amino acids: CASIGGYGPYYSGNTIYF. CDR3 bases: TGTGCCAGTATAGGGGGGTACGGGCCCTATTACTCTGGAAACACCATATATTTT. This chain links TRBV19 with TRBJ1-3; weak D call: TRBD1 (6 bases). The CDR3 extends over 18 amino acids. The V gene's germline CDR1 is LNHDA and CDR2 SQIVND (reference sequence). Deletions cut 7 bases from V and 0 bases from J, with 22 bases between.

The CDR3 loop is CASSLDSINEQFF. For the CDR3, the DNA is TGTGCCAGCAGCTTAGACAGCATCAATGAGCAGTTCTTC. The V call is TRBV7-8, the J call TRBJ2-1; D not certain. The V gene's germline CDR1 is SGHVS and CDR2 FQNEAQ. The germline V and J ends were trimmed by 1 base and 6 bases, with 7 bases remaining between them. The CDR3 contains 13 residues.

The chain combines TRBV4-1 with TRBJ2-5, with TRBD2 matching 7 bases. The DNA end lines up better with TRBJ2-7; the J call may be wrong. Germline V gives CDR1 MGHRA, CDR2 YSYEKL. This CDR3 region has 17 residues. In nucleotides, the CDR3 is TGCGCCAGCAGCCAAGACCCCTGGGGAGGCGGGAGTGACGAGCAGTACTTC. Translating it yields CASSQDPWGGGSDEQYF.

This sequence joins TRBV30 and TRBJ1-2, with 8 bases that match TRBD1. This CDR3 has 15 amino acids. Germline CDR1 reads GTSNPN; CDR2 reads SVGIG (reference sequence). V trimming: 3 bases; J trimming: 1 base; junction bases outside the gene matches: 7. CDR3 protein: CAWRGGTGNNYGYTF. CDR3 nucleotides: TGTGCCTGGAGGGGGGGGACAGGCAATAACTATGGCTACACCTTC.

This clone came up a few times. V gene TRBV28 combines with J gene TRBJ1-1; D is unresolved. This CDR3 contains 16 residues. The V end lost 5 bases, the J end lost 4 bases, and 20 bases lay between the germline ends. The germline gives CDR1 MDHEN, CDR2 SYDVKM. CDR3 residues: CASSPLIGEVSTEAFF. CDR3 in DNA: TGTGCCAGCAGTCCCCTCATCGGGGAGGTGAGCACTGAAGCTTTCTTT.

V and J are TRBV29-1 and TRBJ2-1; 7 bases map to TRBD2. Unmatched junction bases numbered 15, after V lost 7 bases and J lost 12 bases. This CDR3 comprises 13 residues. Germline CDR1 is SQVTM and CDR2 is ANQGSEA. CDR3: CSGVLRAGVWQFF. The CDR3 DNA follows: TGCAGCGGAGTACTGAGGGCGGGAGTTTGGCAGTTCTTC.

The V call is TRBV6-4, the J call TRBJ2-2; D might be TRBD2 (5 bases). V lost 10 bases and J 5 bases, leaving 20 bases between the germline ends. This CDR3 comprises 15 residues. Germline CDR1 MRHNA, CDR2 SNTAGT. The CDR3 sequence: CATRPDGRGTGELFF. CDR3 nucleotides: TGTGCCACCCGGCCGGACGGCCGAGGGACCGGGGAGCTGTTTTTT.

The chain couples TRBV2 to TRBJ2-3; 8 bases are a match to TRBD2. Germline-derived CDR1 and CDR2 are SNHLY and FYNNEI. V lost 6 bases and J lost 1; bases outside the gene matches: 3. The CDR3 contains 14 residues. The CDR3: CASRRAGGTDTQYF. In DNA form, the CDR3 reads TGTGCCAGCAGGCGAGCGGGAGGCACAGATACGCAGTATTTT.